Listed below are T cell receptor beta chains from one sample, sequenced in a study of cytomegalovirus exposure and HLA in healthy donors. This table comes from immunoSEQ multiplex PCR, and its TCRdb copy is limited to in-frame clones, with some not included. The listing records some 53,000 clones. The source material was PBMCs. These receptors all come from a woman between 55 and 75 years old in good health and CMV-seropositive. Each CDR3 is given with its conserved first and last residue. A D gene is named only where the DNA matches it firmly.

d_call: TRBD1
cdr3_length: 14
v_call: TRBV2
j_call: TRBJ1-6
cdr3_aa: CASSGDSLNSPLHF
cdr3_nt: TGTGCCAGCAGTGGGGACAGCCTGAATTCACCCCTCCACTTT

d_call: TRBD1
cdr3_length: 15
v_call: TRBV10-3
j_call: TRBJ2-2
cdr3_aa: CAITPGQGNTGELFF
cdr3_nt: TGTGCCATCACACCGGGACAGGGGAACACCGGGGAGCTGTTTTTT

d_call: TRBD1
cdr3_length: 14
v_call: TRBV19
j_call: TRBJ2-7
cdr3_aa: CASTSGQGASEQYF
cdr3_nt: TGTGCCAGTACCTCGGGACAGGGGGCTAGCGAGCAGTACTTC

d_call: -
cdr3_length: 15
v_call: TRBV5-8
j_call: TRBJ1-6
cdr3_aa: CASSLDAGNNSPLHF
cdr3_nt: TGTGCCAGCAGCTTGGACGCAGGGAATAATTCACCCCTCCACTTT

d_call: TRBD2
cdr3_length: 14
v_call: TRBV6-6
j_call: TRBJ2-1
cdr3_aa: CATGGLNSYNEQFF
cdr3_nt: TGTGCCACCGGGGGACTAAACTCCTACAATGAGCAGTTCTTC

d_call: TRBD1
cdr3_length: 16
v_call: TRBV14
j_call: TRBJ1-3
cdr3_aa: CASSPPGQGYGNTIYF
cdr3_nt: TGTGCCAGCAGCCCCCCGGGACAGGGGTACGGAAACACCATATATTTT

d_call: -
cdr3_length: 20
v_call: TRBV19
j_call: TRBJ2-6
cdr3_aa: CASSITRSRFLSSGANVLTF
cdr3_nt: TGTGCCAGTAGTATCACGAGATCCCGGTTCCTTAGCTCTGGGGCCAACGTCCTGACTTTC

d_call: -
cdr3_length: 13
v_call: TRBV4-2
j_call: TRBJ1-1
cdr3_aa: CASSLTENTEDFF
cdr3_nt: TGTGCCAGCAGCCTGACAGAGAACACTGAAGATTTCTTT

d_call: -
cdr3_length: 15
v_call: TRBV5-1
j_call: TRBJ1-6
cdr3_aa: CASSPTSATNSPLHF
cdr3_nt: TGCGCCAGCAGCCCCACAAGTGCGACAAATTCACCCCTCCACTTT

d_call: -
cdr3_length: 13
v_call: TRBV4-1
j_call: TRBJ2-7
cdr3_aa: CASSQGSSYEQYF
cdr3_nt: TGCGCCAGCAGCCAAGGATCCTCCTACGAGCAGTACTTC

d_call: TRBD2
cdr3_length: 14
v_call: TRBV6-5
j_call: TRBJ2-7
cdr3_aa: CASSYSIWEGEQYF
cdr3_nt: TGTGCCAGCAGTTACTCGATCTGGGAGGGCGAGCAGTACTTC

d_call: TRBD1
cdr3_length: 14
v_call: TRBV6-1
j_call: TRBJ1-6
cdr3_aa: CASSNRGRDSPLHF
cdr3_nt: TGTGCCAGCAGTAACAGGGGTAGAGACTCACCCCTCCACTTT

d_call: TRBD1
cdr3_length: 14
v_call: TRBV19
j_call: TRBJ1-1
cdr3_aa: CASILDRGGTEAFF
cdr3_nt: TGTGCCAGTATCCTAGACAGGGGGGGAACTGAAGCTTTCTTT

d_call: -
cdr3_length: 15
v_call: TRBV2
j_call: TRBJ2-6
cdr3_aa: CASSDEGRGANVLTF
cdr3_nt: TGTGCCAGCAGTGACGAAGGGAGAGGGGCCAACGTCCTGACTTTC

d_call: -
cdr3_length: 14
v_call: TRBV19
j_call: TRBJ2-1
cdr3_aa: CASSDQALDNEQFF
cdr3_nt: TGTGCCAGTAGTGACCAGGCATTAGACAATGAGCAGTTCTTC

d_call: -
cdr3_length: 14
v_call: TRBV6-5
j_call: TRBJ1-1
cdr3_aa: CASSYSTGLTEAFF
cdr3_nt: TGTGCCAGCAGTTACTCGACAGGTCTCACTGAAGCTTTCTTT

d_call: -
cdr3_length: 15
v_call: TRBV4-3
j_call: TRBJ2-7
cdr3_aa: CASSQNFEITHEQYF
cdr3_nt: TGCGCCAGCAGCCAAAACTTCGAAATCACCCACGAGCAGTACTTC

d_call: -
cdr3_length: 13
v_call: TRBV27
j_call: TRBJ1-6
cdr3_aa: CASSLVSSSPLHF
cdr3_nt: TGTGCCAGCAGTTTAGTTTCCTCTTCACCCCTCCACTTT

d_call: -
cdr3_length: 13
v_call: TRBV9
j_call: TRBJ2-1
cdr3_aa: CASSDPWPNEQFF
cdr3_nt: TGTGCCAGCAGCGACCCCTGGCCAAATGAGCAGTTCTTC

d_call: -
cdr3_length: 12
v_call: TRBV29-1
j_call: TRBJ1-3
cdr3_aa: CSAGQTGNTIYF
cdr3_nt: TGCAGCGCCGGACAGACTGGAAACACCATATATTTT

d_call: -
cdr3_length: 15
v_call: TRBV6-1
j_call: TRBJ1-6
cdr3_aa: CASSGTAGTNSPLHF
cdr3_nt: TGTGCCAGCAGTGGGACGGCGGGTACAAATTCACCCCTCCACTTT

d_call: TRBD1
cdr3_length: 15
v_call: TRBV7-9
j_call: TRBJ2-3
cdr3_aa: CASTPGQGPTDTQYF
cdr3_nt: TGTGCCAGCACCCCGGGACAGGGTCCGACAGATACGCAGTATTTT

d_call: -
cdr3_length: 11
v_call: TRBV20-1
j_call: TRBJ1-2
cdr3_aa: CSAPLRDGYTF
cdr3_nt: TGCAGTGCTCCCCTCAGGGATGGCTACACCTTC

d_call: -
cdr3_length: 16
v_call: TRBV7-9
j_call: TRBJ2-2
cdr3_aa: CASTGSGFLDTGELFF
cdr3_nt: TGTGCCAGCACCGGGTCCGGGTTTCTGGACACCGGGGAGCTGTTTTTT

d_call: -
cdr3_length: 14
v_call: TRBV6-1
j_call: TRBJ2-5
cdr3_aa: CASQRGGSQETQYF
cdr3_nt: TGTGCCAGCCAGAGGGGGGGGAGCCAAGAGACCCAGTACTTC

d_call: -
cdr3_length: 16
v_call: TRBV4-1
j_call: TRBJ1-3
cdr3_aa: CASSQDMTGSGNTIYF
cdr3_nt: TGCGCCAGCAGCCAAGATATGACAGGCTCTGGAAACACCATATATTTT

d_call: TRBD1
cdr3_length: 16
v_call: TRBV7-9
j_call: TRBJ1-1
cdr3_aa: CASSPGQGARDTEAFF
cdr3_nt: TGTGCCAGCAGCCCGGGACAGGGGGCGAGGGACACTGAAGCTTTCTTT

d_call: -
cdr3_length: 11
v_call: TRBV6-5
j_call: TRBJ1-2
cdr3_aa: CASTGGYGYTF
cdr3_nt: TGTGCCAGCACGGGGGGCTATGGCTACACCTTC

d_call: -
cdr3_length: 11
v_call: TRBV20-1
j_call: TRBJ2-3
cdr3_aa: CSAQDPSEQYF
cdr3_nt: TGCAGTGCTCAAGACCCTAGTGAGCAGTATTTT

d_call: -
cdr3_length: 15
v_call: TRBV5-4
j_call: TRBJ2-2
cdr3_aa: CASSLGGANTGELFF
cdr3_nt: TGTGCCAGCAGCTTAGGGGGGGCCAACACCGGGGAGCTGTTTTTT

d_call: -
cdr3_length: 14
v_call: TRBV5-5
j_call: TRBJ2-3
cdr3_aa: CASSPSGNTDTQYF
cdr3_nt: TGTGCCAGCAGCCCGTCAGGGAACACAGATACGCAGTATTTT